The clone carrying this TCR beta chain was detected many times. Its antigen is unidentified. With 6 bases removed from V and 0 bases from J, the gap between germline ends came to 17 bases. Germline values: CDR1 KGHSH, CDR2 LQKENI. This CDR3 region has 16 residues. These data come from a study of T cells after yellow fever vaccination. Regarding the study as a whole: The booster saw the reappearance of most primary-vaccination clones (approximately 96% CD4, 80% to 90% CD8). Overlap between CD4 and CD8 compartments was detected for a small share of clonotypes.

Template switching with 5'RACE generated the TCR cDNA and added a universal primer site and UMIs. TCRdb recomputed calls from the 5' RACE reads with MiXCR, one row per CDR3 protein. The sample contains 100,000 to 150,000 distinct CDR3 sequences, 7.4% of which appear only once. The genes are TRBV18 and TRBJ2-5; either TRBD1 or TRBD2 may fit D (5 bases each). This receptor was taken from a young man who received the YFV17D yellow fever vaccine. The starting material was CD4+ T cells sorted from PBMCs, obtained 10 to 11 days after the first yellow fever vaccination. The CDR3 sequence is CASSEALSGHQETQYF. As DNA, the CDR3 is TGTGCCAGCTCGGAGGCACTTTCGGGACACCAAGAGACCCAGTACTTC.